This T cell receptor beta chain originates from a study of PD-1 blockade in classical Hodgkin lymphoma. About the study: Patients received nivolumab 3 mg/kg intravenously every 2 weeks. Whole-study results and caveats: Patients who initiated nivolumab within 1 year of ASCT were excluded. Prior to therapy, complete responders displayed diversity much like that of newly diagnosed patients.

The count of this clone is one. Its antigen is not known. Repertoires were generated with immunoSEQ multiplex PCR, while TCRdb's copy carries only in-frame clones and drops some. Among fewer than 25,000 clones listed, less than 85% were seen once. The V and J ends lost 5 bases and 0 bases respectively, with 17 bases between them. The CDR3 spans 18 residues. Germline assignment: CDR1 MDHEN and CDR2 SYDVKM. This sample's time point: cycle 4 day 1 (C4D1), after less than 7 weeks of nivolumab. Autologous stem cell transplantation was followed by relapse in every patient, and brentuximab vedotin exposure varied. From thawed PBMCs, CD4+ T cells were purified using magnetic negative selection. Patients reached a best response of complete response, partial response or progressive disease.

The chain joins TRBV28 to TRBJ2-6; the D is unclear. The TCR comes from a human donor with classical Hodgkin lymphoma. Sample: CD4+ T cells from blood, taken before the fourth cycle of nivolumab. CDR3 sequence reads: CASSAAPRYSSGANVLTF. For the CDR3, the DNA is TGTGCCAGCAGTGCAGCCCCCAGGTACAGCTCTGGGGCCAACGTCCTGACTTTC.